This T cell receptor beta chain is from a study of cytomegalovirus exposure and HLA in healthy donors. Germline V lookup: CDR1 SGHRS, CDR2 YFSETQ. The CDR3 has 16 residues. V lost 0 bases to trimming and J lost 4 bases; unmatched junction nucleotides: 5. Overall study findings and caveats: Previously analyzed data showed that most TCR beta V segments were productive at a frequency of about 90% or about 30%. Several V segments, TRBV6-2 and TRBV6-3 among them, could not be told apart and were dropped. Researchers reported from a later analysis that most CMV-associated TCR beta chains appeared HLA-restricted.

This clone was seen just once. What it binds is unknown. A multiplex PCR was run with 60 Vbeta primers and 13 Jbeta primers. The protocol was immunoSEQ multiplex PCR, while the TCRdb copy is restricted to in-frame clones and leaves out a portion. In the table there are around 170,000 clones, roughly 70% of which are singletons. The TCR originated in a girl between 5 and 17 years old in good health and CMV-seronegative. Sample: PBMCs. This chain uses TRBV5-1 with TRBJ2-1; 9 positions agree with TRBD2. The DNA for the CDR3 is TGCGCCAGCAGCTTGGACTCTAGCGGGGAATACAATGAGCAGTTCTTC. Protein: CASSLDSSGEYNEQFF.